A single sample is the source of the 11 T cell receptor beta chains below, sequenced in a study of blood T cell repertoires in COVID-19. Libraries were prepared by immunoSEQ multiplex PCR; TCRdb keeps only in-frame clonotypes and omits some of them. The repertoire holds roughly 400,000 clones, with approximately 87% as singletons. Material: PBMCs or T cells enriched from blood (not recorded which). The receptors derive from a woman between 50 and 59 years old who had recovered from COVID-19.

The V call is TRBV15, the J call TRBJ2-4; maybe TRBD1 (5 bases). Germline V gives CDR1 LNHNV, CDR2 YYDKDF (reference sequence). The CDR3 runs 13 residues. Trimming cost V 1 base and J 8 bases, with 9 bases left between them. The CDR3 DNA reads as TGTGCCACCAGCAGAGGCAGGGTTGACATTCAGTACTTC. This translates into CATSRGRVDIQYF.

This clone appeared once. The CDR3 nucleotides read TGTGCCAGCAGCTTGCGCGATATATCTGGTTCACCCCTCCACTTT. It is translated as CASSLRDISGSPLHF. The chain has TRBV11-2 and TRBJ1-6, with unresolved D. From germline, CDR1 is SGHAT and CDR2 FQNNGV. V was shortened by 3 bases and J by 9 bases, with 15 bases between the two germline ends. The CDR3 covers 15 residues.

There are a few counts of this clone. V and J are TRBV7-6 and TRBJ2-2; TRBD1 is a possible D gene (5 bases). Deletions cut 2 bases from V and 6 bases from J, with 13 bases between. This CDR3 is built from 15 residues. The germline CDR1 and CDR2 sequences are SGHVS and FNYEAQ. CDR3 coding DNA: TGTGCCAGCAGCTTAAGACTCGGCAGGGCCGGGGAGCTGTTTTTT. Residues: CASSLRLGRAGELFF. Combining the CDR3 with reference TRBV7-6 and TRBJ2-2 gives the whole variable domain GAGVSQSPRYKVTKRGQDVALRCDPISGHVSLYWYRQALGQGPEFLTYFNYEAQQDKSGLPNDRFSAERPEGSISTLTIQRTEQRDSAMYRCASSLRLGRAGELFFGEGSRLTVL.

The chain recombines TRBV2 with TRBJ1-1, with D possibly TRBD1 on 5 matching bases. Germline loops: CDR1 SNHLY, CDR2 FYNNEI. Deletions cut 6 bases from V and 11 bases from J, with 13 bases between. The CDR3 length is 11 residues. CDR3 nucleotide sequence: TGTGCCAGCAGGCAGGGCTTGATCGCTTTCTTT. This encodes CASRQGLIAFF.

This rearrangement joins TRBV5-1 to TRBJ2-7; no clear D gene. The V end lost 4 bases, the J end lost 9 bases, and 23 bases lay between the germline ends. CDR3 length: 15 residues. The germline V gene has CDR1 SGHRS and CDR2 YFSETQ. The CDR3 sequence: CASSPGPQGGNVQYF. In DNA, the CDR3 is TGCGCCAGCAGCCCGGGTCCTCAAGGTGGTAACGTGCAGTACTTC.

The gene calls are TRBV6-5 and TRBJ1-1, with a tentative D call TRBD1 (5 bases). CDR1 and CDR2 (germline): MNHEY, SVGAGI. Trimming shortened V by 2 bases and J by 3 bases, and 7 bases separated the two germline ends. There are 13 residues in the CDR3. CDR3 loop: CASSYLGDTEAFF. CDR3 coding DNA: TGTGCCAGCAGTTACCTAGGGGACACTGAAGCTTTCTTT.

This chain joins TRBV11-2 and TRBJ1-2, with TRBD1 as a possible D gene (6 bases). Trimming removed 4 bases at V and 8 bases at J, with 14 bases between. The CDR3 runs 13 residues. The germline V gene has CDR1 SGHAT and CDR2 FQNNGV. CDR3 sequence (DNA): TGTGCCAGCAGCTCCAGGACAGACCTGGGCTACACCTTC. Its translation is CASSSRTDLGYTF.

This clone occurred once. At the DNA level, this CDR3 is encoded by other sequences in the same sample as well. The chain links TRBV7-2 to TRBJ1-1, with D hard to call. The CDR3 is 13 residues long. Germline CDR1 is SGHTA and CDR2 is FQGNSA. V shed 3 bases and J shed 1 base, with 6 bases lying between them. The DNA of the CDR3 is TGTGCCAGCAGCTTCCAGGCGAACACTGAAGCTTTCTTT. Its protein is CASSFQANTEAFF.

This clone appeared a few times. This chain uses TRBV7-9 with TRBJ2-7; tentative D call: TRBD1 (6 bases). The CDR3 has 16 residues. The germline V gene encodes CDR1 SEHNR and CDR2 FQNEAQ (reference sequence). V gave up 2 bases and J gave up 0 bases, with 14 bases separating them. The CDR3 DNA sequence: TGTGCCAGCAGCTTATGGGGGCTTGAGAGCTCCTACGAGCAGTACTTC. It codes for CASSLWGLESSYEQYF.

J is TRBJ1-2 and V is TRBV19, with 8 bases matching TRBD1. Trimming removed 6 bases from V and 2 bases from J; junction bases left unmatched: 8. CDR3 length equals 15 residues. In germline, CDR1 is LNHDA, CDR2 SQIVND (reference sequence). The CDR3 loop reads CASSPDRGRNYGYTF. The CDR3 nucleotides read TGTGCCAGTAGCCCAGACAGGGGAAGAAACTATGGCTACACCTTC.

A remark on this clone: The sample has other DNA sequences that encode this CDR3 too. The chain recombines TRBV9 with TRBJ1-5, with 8 bases identical to TRBD1. Germline V gene data show CDR1 as SGDLS and CDR2 as YYNGEE. V shed 4 bases, J shed 7 bases, and the junction held 7 bases outside the gene matches. This CDR3 spans 14 amino acids. The CDR3 DNA reads as TGTGCCAGCAGCCCGGACAGGGTGGGCCAGCCCCAGCATTTT. Its translation: CASSPDRVGQPQHF.